These 19 T cell receptor beta chains were all obtained from the same sample, sequenced in a study of shared clonotypes between healthy human individuals. Sequencing used immunoSEQ multiplex PCR; TCRdb keeps in-frame clones, though not all of them. Of approximately 940,000 clones in the sample, approximately 76% were seen once. Sequencing was carried out using memory CD4+ T cells sorted from blood. The subset was: CD45RA-negative fraction. These receptors were obtained from a young man in good health.

A single count supports this clone. This chain joins TRBV19 and TRBJ1-2, with 9 bases lining up with TRBD1. The CDR3 spans 15 residues. Germline-derived CDR1 and CDR2 are LNHDA and SQIVND (reference sequence). V was pared by 3 bases and J by 7 bases, with 9 bases of the junction left unmatched. The CDR3 is CASSITGQGTIGYTF. The CDR3 region has the DNA TGTGCCAGTAGTATCACGGGACAGGGAACGATTGGCTACACCTTC.

This clone was seen only once. The chain has TRBV4-3 and TRBJ2-5; weak D call: TRBD1 (5 bases). V lost 0 bases, J lost 5 bases, and 16 bases lay in between. Germline assignment: CDR1 LGHNA and CDR2 YSLEER. This CDR3 has 16 residues. The chain's CDR3 is CASSQDSQGNRETQYF. Here the CDR3 DNA reads TGCGCCAGCAGCCAAGATTCCCAGGGAAATCGGGAGACCCAGTACTTC.

The V call is TRBV30, the J call TRBJ1-6, with TRBD1 identical over 9 bases. The CDR3 extends over 13 amino acids. CDR1 and CDR2 (germline): GTSNPN, SVGIG (reference sequence). V was pared by 5 bases and J by 10 bases, with 6 bases of the junction left unmatched. The CDR3 loop reads CAWVGTGKSPLHF. For the CDR3, the DNA is TGTGCCTGGGTTGGGACAGGGAAATCACCCCTCCACTTT.

The rearrangement links TRBV5-1 to TRBJ2-1; D uncertain. The CDR3 covers 14 residues. The V end was cut by 0 bases, the J end by 5 bases, with 9 bases between. Germline assignment: CDR1 SGHRS and CDR2 YFSETQ. The CDR3 spells CASSLATYNNEQFF. As DNA, the CDR3 is TGCGCCAGCAGCTTGGCGACGTATAACAATGAGCAGTTCTTC.

As regards this clone: A read error may produce the germline difference seen at one junction end. The chain uses TRBV5-1 and TRBJ2-5; D possibly corresponds to TRBD2 (7 bases). This CDR3 has 14 amino acids. Germline V gene lookup returns CDR1 SGHRS and CDR2 YFSETQ. The CDR3 DNA reads TGCGCCAGCAGCTTGGAGGGGCCCGGGGGGCTCTCCGACTTC. The encoded protein is CASSLEGPGGLSDF.

The genes are TRBV7-8 and TRBJ1-2; 8 bases fit TRBD1. Unmatched junction bases numbered 8, after V lost 4 bases and J lost 4 bases. The germline gives CDR1 SGHVS, CDR2 FQNEAQ. This CDR3 is built from 15 residues. The DNA for the CDR3 is TGTGCCAGCAGCTCCGGGACAGGACACATCTATGGCTACACCTTC. Its protein is CASSSGTGHIYGYTF.

Written as DNA, the CDR3 is TGTGCCTGGAGCGACGCTAGCGGGGGGGCCCTCTATGAGCAGTTCTTC. Protein: CAWSDASGGALYEQFF. The chain is built from TRBV30 and TRBJ2-1; TRBD2 aligns across 12 bases. This CDR3 has 16 residues. V was pared by 3 bases and J by 8 bases, with 11 bases of the junction left unmatched. CDR1 and CDR2 from the germline V gene are GTSNPN and SVGIG (reference sequence).

V gene TRBV7-8 combines with J gene TRBJ2-5, with D tentatively TRBD2 (6 bases). Germline lookup yields CDR1 SGHVS and CDR2 FQNEAQ. Trimming stripped 8 bases from V and 5 bases from J, with 9 bases between. The CDR3 spans 11 residues. The CDR3 region is CASGLAETQYF. Written as DNA, the CDR3 is TGTGCCAGCGGTCTAGCGGAGACCCAGTACTTC.

V usage is TRBV6-6 and J usage is TRBJ1-2, with a weak D call TRBD1 (6 bases). Germline V gives CDR1 MNHNY, CDR2 SVGAGI (reference sequence). The CDR3 is 14 amino acids. The V gene lost 7 bases and the J gene lost 2 bases, with 14 bases spanning the gap. CDR3 sequence reads: CASNPTGLNYGYTF. CDR3 DNA: TGTGCCAGCAACCCGACAGGCCTCAACTATGGCTACACCTTC.

This clone was seen once. The gene calls are TRBV12-2 and TRBJ2-7; the D call in the table, TRBD1, was not verified against the DNA. TRBV12-2 is a pseudogene. The CDR3 covers 15 residues. Here the CDR3 DNA reads TGTGCAAGTCGCTTTTCCAGGCGTAGGCGCCACGAGCAGTACTTC. Amino acids: CASRFSRRRRHEQYF.

The rearrangement joins TRBV10-2 to TRBJ1-2; TRBD1 might be the D (5 bases). The germline gives CDR1 WSHSY, CDR2 SAAADI. The V and J ends lost 7 bases and 8 bases respectively, with 20 bases between them. The CDR3 sequence is 14 residues long. Written as DNA, the CDR3 is TGCGCCAGCACGGGGTCCTTAAGGGGCAGCGGCTACACCTTC. This gives the protein CASTGSLRGSGYTF.

In its sample, this clone was seen many times. V is TRBV19 and J is TRBJ2-1; no clear D. Germline loops: CDR1 LNHDA, CDR2 SQIVND (reference sequence). V was cut by 3 bases and J by 9 bases, with 15 bases left in between. This CDR3 comprises 14 residues. DNA for the CDR3: TGTGCCAGTAGTATCTTTGGGTCCGGTAGTGAGCAGTTCTTC. This gives the protein CASSIFGSGSEQFF.

The J gene is TRBJ2-7, the V gene TRBV20-1; D remains ambiguous. CDR3 size: 10 residues. V was shortened by 3 bases and J by 6 bases, with 6 bases between the two germline ends. From germline, CDR1 is DFQATT and CDR2 SNEGSKA (reference sequence). In DNA, the CDR3 is TGCAGTGCTAGGATAGGCGAGCAGTACTTC. This gives the protein CSARIGEQYF.

The chain is built from TRBV4-1 and TRBJ2-3; maybe TRBD1 (5 bases). The germline V and J ends were trimmed by 4 bases and 3 bases, with 8 bases remaining between them. From germline, CDR1 is MGHRA and CDR2 YSYEKL. The CDR3 extends over 13 amino acids. CDR3 in amino acids: CASSLDRTDTQYF. Written as DNA, the CDR3 is TGCGCCAGCAGCCTAGACAGAACAGATACGCAGTATTTT.

This clone was found many times. This rearrangement joins TRBV9 to TRBJ2-2; D remains unclear. V lost 4 bases and J lost 7, with 17 bases in between. Germline assignment: CDR1 SGDLS and CDR2 YYNGEE. This CDR3 spans 15 amino acids. The CDR3 sequence is CASSFNTRPDGELFF. CDR3 nucleotides: TGTGCCAGCAGCTTCAACACCAGACCGGACGGGGAGCTGTTTTTT.

This chain connects TRBV6-6 to TRBJ2-1; no clear D gene. The ends were cut back, 2 bases at V and 6 bases at J, with 11 bases in the middle. The CDR3 sequence is 14 residues long. Germline V lookup: CDR1 MNHNY, CDR2 SVGAGI (reference sequence). The CDR3 spells CASSYGLVANEQFF. The CDR3 DNA reads as TGTGCCAGCAGTTACGGGCTAGTAGCCAATGAGCAGTTCTTC.

The chain is built from TRBV5-6 and TRBJ2-7, with D perhaps TRBD2 (6 bases). The ends were cut back, 6 bases at V and 0 bases at J, with 13 bases in the middle. Germline lookup yields CDR1 SGHDT and CDR2 YYEEEE. The CDR3 spans 14 residues. CDR3 sequence: CASTPGGASYEQYF. In DNA form, the CDR3 reads TGTGCCAGCACCCCCGGCGGGGCCTCCTACGAGCAGTACTTC.

This clone was counted a few times. In DNA form, the CDR3 reads TGTGCCAGCCTAGGGGTGAACACTGAAGCTTTCTTT. It encodes CASLGVNTEAFF. J is TRBJ1-1 and V is TRBV28; maybe TRBD1 (5 bases). Deletions cut 8 bases from V and 0 bases from J, with 7 bases between. Germline V lookup: CDR1 MDHEN, CDR2 SYDVKM. The CDR3 is 12 residues long.

This chain uses TRBV18 with TRBJ2-7; D unresolved. Germline loops: CDR1 KGHSH, CDR2 LQKENI. The V gene lost 3 bases and the J gene lost 5 bases, with 14 bases spanning the gap. This CDR3 has 14 residues. CDR3 protein: CASSPPRSTNEQYF. In DNA form, the CDR3 reads TGTGCCAGCTCACCCCCGAGGAGCACTAACGAGCAGTACTTC. Full variable domain (remainder filled in from reference TRBV18 and TRBJ2-7): NAGVMQNPRHLVRRRGQEARLRCSPMKGHSHVYWYRQLPEEGLKFMVYLQKENIIDESGMPKERFSAEFPKEGPSILRIQQVVRGDSAAYFCASSPPRSTNEQYFGPGTRLTVT.